The 21 T cell receptor beta chains below were found in one sample sequenced in a study of OX40 agonist ivuxolimab in advanced cancers. Sequenced by immunoSEQ multiplex PCR; TCRdb stores in-frame clones only, minus some. In the table there are about 62,000 clones, approximately 80% of which are singletons. This material consisted of CD4+ or CD8+ T cells sorted from blood, taken in a trial of the OX40 agonist ivuxolimab. Receptor source: an adult with an advanced solid tumor such as melanoma, head and neck, liver or kidney cancer.

The chain links TRBV13 to TRBJ1-2; a weak D match, TRBD1 (6 bases). The CDR3 loop spans 14 amino acids. The V gene's germline CDR1 is PRHDT and CDR2 FYEKMQ (reference sequence). V was clipped by 0 bases and J by 4 bases, with 9 bases between them. The CDR3 DNA follows: TGTGCCAGCAGCTTAGGCGGGACACTCTATGGCTACACCTTC. Its protein product is CASSLGGTLYGYTF.

This clone was picked up one time. This sequence joins TRBV2 and TRBJ2-3; 11 bases match TRBD2. Germline CDR1 is SNHLY and CDR2 is FYNNEI. The J segment lost 6 bases and the V segment lost 11 bases, leaving 10 bases of the junction unmatched. The CDR3 runs to 14 residues. CDR3 sequence reads: CAVPTSGRRDTQYF. The CDR3 region has the DNA TGTGCCGTTCCCACTAGCGGGAGACGGGATACGCAGTATTTT.

A few counts support this clone. J is TRBJ2-2 and V is TRBV10-3; possible D gene TRBD2, 5 bases. The germline gives CDR1 ENHRY, CDR2 SYGVKD. The V and J ends lost 4 bases and 4 bases respectively, with 13 bases between them. This CDR3 is 15 amino acids long. CDR3 bases: TGTGCCATCAGTGGGTTGGGAGAGGGCACCGGGGAGCTGTTTTTT. Translating it yields CAISGLGEGTGELFF.

The rearrangement uses TRBV28 and TRBJ2-1; 9 nucleotides line up with TRBD1. J gave up 9 bases and V 2 bases, and 2 bases lay outside the gene matches. This CDR3 has 13 residues. Germline-derived CDR1 and CDR2 are MDHEN and SYDVKM. DNA of the CDR3: TGTGCCAGCAGTTTAGGACAGGGGACTGAGCAGTTCTTC. It yields the protein CASSLGQGTEQFF.

The rearrangement uses TRBV19 and TRBJ2-5, with TRBD1 as a possible D gene (7 bases). The J call may be in error: the DNA end matches TRBJ2-7 better. Per the germline V gene, CDR1 is LNHDA and CDR2 is SQIVND (reference sequence). The CDR3 has 12 amino acids. The CDR3, as DNA: TGTGCCAGTAGTTACAGGGGAGGCGAGCAGTACTTC. This translates into CASSYRGGEQYF.

The CDR3 is CASSPEGGQATGELFF. The CDR3 DNA sequence: TGTGCCAGCAGCCCCGAGGGGGGACAGGCCACCGGGGAGCTGTTTTTT. This chain links TRBV5-4 with TRBJ2-2, with TRBD1 identical over 8 bases. Trimming took 4 bases from V and 4 from J; bases not matched to a gene: 9. The length of the CDR3 is 16 residues. Germline loops: CDR1 SGHNT, CDR2 YYREEE (reference sequence).

This chain uses TRBV11-2 with TRBJ2-1; 8 bases fit TRBD2. The CDR3 consists of 16 residues. From germline, CDR1 is SGHAT and CDR2 FQNNGV. J lost 9 bases, V lost 4 bases, and 14 bases had no gene match. The CDR3 protein is CASSSWTKREWGEQFF. The CDR3 coding sequence is TGTGCCAGCAGCTCATGGACTAAGCGGGAGTGGGGTGAGCAGTTCTTC.

The genes are TRBV5-1 and TRBJ2-3; 14 bases fit TRBD2. CDR1 and CDR2 from the germline V gene are SGHRS and YFSETQ. The CDR3 sequence is 16 residues long. Germline trimming cut 0 bases from V and 3 bases from J; bases unmatched to any gene: 0. The CDR3, as DNA: TGCGCCAGCAGCTTGGGACTAGCGGGAGGGACAGATACGCAGTATTTT. This sequence encodes CASSLGLAGGTDTQYF.

This clone was picked up a small number of times. This chain links TRBV27 with TRBJ1-4, with no clear D. Trimming removed 5 bases from V and 8 bases from J, with 18 bases in between. This CDR3 has 15 amino acids. CDR1 is MNHEY and CDR2 is SMNVEV in the germline V gene (reference sequence). The CDR3 is CASSKGPGLSEKLFF. The CDR3 nucleotides are TGTGCCAGCAGTAAAGGGCCAGGTCTAAGCGAAAAACTGTTTTTT.

This chain links TRBV30 with TRBJ2-6; D not certain. CDR1 and CDR2 from the germline V gene are GTSNPN and SVGIG (reference sequence). The V end lost 0 bases, the J end lost 4 bases, and 7 bases lay between the germline ends. This CDR3 has 14 amino acids. CDR3 sequence (DNA): TGTGCCTGGAGTGTTCATAGCGGGGCCAACGTCCTGACTTTC. This sequence encodes CAWSVHSGANVLTF.

The chain is built from TRBV28 and TRBJ2-6; the D gene is possibly TRBD2 (6 bases). The CDR3 is 15 residues long. Germline CDR1 and CDR2: MDHEN and SYDVKM. V was pared by 1 base and J by 3 bases, with 7 bases between. CDR3 nucleotide sequence: TGTGCCAGCAGTTTATTGGGGGGTGGGGCCAACGTCCTGACTTTC. Amino acids: CASSLLGGGANVLTF.

The V and J genes are TRBV5-6 and TRBJ2-1; D is unresolved. Germline-derived CDR1 and CDR2 are SGHDT and YYEEEE. The CDR3 is 12 amino acids. V was shortened by 4 bases and J by 5 bases, with 7 bases between the two germline ends. This CDR3 is CASSRTDNEQFF. CDR3 nucleotide sequence: TGTGCCAGCAGCCGGACGGACAATGAGCAGTTCTTC.

V gene TRBV7-9 combines with J gene TRBJ2-2; 9 bases line up with TRBD1. The length of the CDR3 is 16 residues. CDR1 SEHNR and CDR2 FQNEAQ come from the germline V gene (reference sequence). J lost 3 bases, V lost 5 bases, and 7 bases had no gene match. In DNA, the CDR3 is TGTGCCAGCAGCCGATACAGGGGGCAAGACACCGGGGAGCTGTTTTTT. Its translation: CASSRYRGQDTGELFF.

The V gene is TRBV6-5, the J gene TRBJ1-1; D gene ambiguous. The CDR3 loop spans 12 amino acids. CDR1 is MNHEY and CDR2 is SVGAGI in the germline V gene. Trimming left V 4 bases short and J 14 bases short, with 17 bases between. As DNA, the CDR3 is TGTGCCAGCAGTTCCCTGGCACCAGGATGGTTCTTT. This gives the protein CASSSLAPGWFF.

The chain carries TRBV5-6 and TRBJ2-2; 8 positions agree with TRBD2. Germline CDR1 is SGHDT and CDR2 is YYEEEE. Trimming cost V 4 bases and J 4 bases; bases outside gene matches: 9. This CDR3 comprises 16 residues. The CDR3 region is CASSHGGAVGTGELFF. CDR3 nucleotides: TGTGCCAGCAGCCACGGGGGGGCGGTTGGCACCGGGGAGCTGTTTTTT.

The V call is TRBV18, the J call TRBJ2-7; TRBD2 agrees at 8 bases. V lost 3 bases and J lost 5; bases outside the gene matches: 9. The germline gives CDR1 KGHSH, CDR2 LQKENI. This CDR3 has 15 residues. CDR3 amino acids: CASSPSSGSRDEQYF. Here the CDR3 DNA reads TGTGCCAGCTCACCCAGCAGCGGGAGTCGCGACGAGCAGTACTTC.

Only one count was recorded for this clone. CDR3: CSVGVSSISYEQYF. The CDR3 DNA follows: TGCAGCGTTGGGGTATCTTCAATCTCCTACGAGCAGTACTTC. V and J are TRBV29-1 and TRBJ2-7; unclear D gene. The ends were cut back, 4 bases at V and 0 bases at J, with 13 bases in the middle. The CDR3 is 14 residues long. The V gene's germline CDR1 is SQVTM and CDR2 ANQGSEA.

This chain links TRBV15 with TRBJ2-6; D call uncertain. Trimming shortened V by 0 bases and J by 1 base, and 7 bases separated the two germline ends. Per the germline V gene, CDR1 is LNHNV and CDR2 is YYDKDF (reference sequence). This CDR3 spans 16 amino acids. The CDR3 DNA is TGTGCCACCAGCAGAGATCGATTGTCTGGGGCCAACGTCCTGACTTTC. This translates into CATSRDRLSGANVLTF.

In its sample, this clone was seen once. The chain couples TRBV5-6 to TRBJ2-7; D ambiguous. The CDR3 loop spans 14 amino acids. Between the trimmed V and J ends, which lost 0 bases and 1 base, there was a span of 8 bases. CDR1 is SGHDT and CDR2 is YYEEEE in the germline V gene. The CDR3 sequence: CASSLGPTSYEQYF. CDR3 coding DNA: TGTGCCAGCAGCTTGGGTCCGACGTCCTACGAGCAGTACTTC.

The chain couples TRBV5-8 to TRBJ2-1; 7 nucleotides match TRBD2. J lost 5 bases, V lost 0 bases, and 5 bases had no gene match. The germline CDR1 and CDR2 sequences are SGHTS and YDEGEE. This CDR3 is 15 amino acids long. The CDR3 loop is CASSLGLAVNNEQFF. Here the CDR3 DNA reads TGTGCCAGCAGCTTGGGGCTAGCGGTCAACAATGAGCAGTTCTTC.

The table lists this clone with a count of one. This chain links TRBV5-4 with TRBJ2-1; TRBD1 is a possible D gene (6 bases). This CDR3 comprises 13 residues. V lost 2 bases, J lost 7 bases, and 10 bases lay in between. Germline V CDR1 and CDR2: SGHNT, YYREEE (reference sequence). The chain's CDR3 is CASSLTGLNEQFF. DNA for the CDR3: TGTGCCAGCAGCTTAACAGGGTTGAATGAGCAGTTCTTC. Full variable domain (outside the CDR3, taken from reference TRBV5-4 and TRBJ2-1): ETGVTQSPTHLIKTRGQQVTLRCSSQSGHNTVSWYQQALGQGPQFIFQYYREEENGRGNFPPRFSGLQFPNYSSELNVNALELDDSALYLCASSLTGLNEQFFGPGTRLTVL.